These 5 T cell receptor beta chains were all obtained from the same sample, sequenced in a study of blood T cells in healthy people across ages. The use of a sample-barcoded 5' primer and a J-beta primer mix characterized a second PCR of about 7 to 12 cycles. TCRdb fed the 5' RACE reads into MiXCR, producing one record per CDR3 protein. The table has around 990,000 distinct CDR3 sequences, 30% to 40% seen once; the top ten hold 10% to 15%. The sequencing sample was made of blood. The source of these receptors is a man aged 18-30 years in good health.

There are many counts of this clonotype. This sequence joins TRBV12-3 or TRBV12-4 and TRBJ1-5; D uncertain. The CDR3 totals 13 residues. The V end lost 8 bases, the J end lost 3 bases, and 11 bases lay between the germline ends. The CDR3 loop is CASSADFNQPQHF. In DNA form, the CDR3 reads TGTGCCAGCTCCGCGGATTTCAATCAGCCCCAGCATTTT.

The V and J genes are TRBV7-9 and TRBJ1-1; TRBD1 might be the D (6 bases). This CDR3 has 15 amino acids. Trimming pared 2 bases from V and 10 bases from J, leaving 20 bases between. From germline, CDR1 is SEHNR and CDR2 FQNEAQ (reference sequence). The CDR3 reads CASSLSEQGFLTAFF. Written as DNA, the CDR3 is TGTGCCAGCAGCTTATCGGAACAGGGTTTCCTGACAGCTTTCTTT.

This clonotype has only a few counts. This rearrangement joins TRBV4-3 to TRBJ1-2; perhaps TRBD1 as D (6 bases). Germline V lookup: CDR1 LGHNA, CDR2 YSLEER. The CDR3 sequence is 17 residues long. The V and J ends lost 0 bases and 2 bases respectively, with 16 bases between them. CDR3 sequence: CASSQDSGQFGNYGYTF. The CDR3 DNA sequence: TGCGCCAGCAGCCAAGATTCGGGACAATTTGGGAACTATGGCTACACCTTC.

This clonotype was counted a few times. The chain employs TRBV29-1 and TRBJ2-7; no definite D call. The germline gives CDR1 SQVTM, CDR2 ANQGSEA. With 5 bases removed from V and 2 bases from J, the gap between germline ends came to 10 bases. The CDR3 covers 12 residues. The chain's CDR3 is CSVMTHAYEQYF. DNA of the CDR3: TGCAGCGTTATGACTCACGCCTACGAGCAGTACTTC.

This clonotype was observed many times. The chain has TRBV7-2 and TRBJ2-1; D assignment may be TRBD1 or TRBD2 (5 bases each). Between the trimmed V and J ends, which lost 0 bases and 8 bases, there was a span of 5 bases. Germline V CDR1 and CDR2: SGHTA, FQGNSA. The CDR3 runs to 12 residues. CDR3 amino acids: CASSLAGHEQFF. The CDR3 DNA reads as TGTGCCAGCAGCTTAGCGGGACATGAGCAGTTCTTC.